This T cell receptor beta chain emerged from a study of OX40 agonist ivuxolimab in advanced cancers. Background on the study: Given to patients was ivuxolimab, an agonistic anti-OX40 (CD134) antibody. Three dose-escalation patients had partial responses: one with hepatocellular carcinoma and two with cutaneous melanoma.

The method was immunoSEQ multiplex PCR; TCRdb's version includes in-frame clones alone and lacks a portion of them. This sample carries 50,000 to 60,000 clones, over 65% of them seen once, and the ten largest clones take roughly 1.6%. Trimming took 4 bases from V and 3 from J, leaving 12 bases between them. Germline V gives CDR1 SQVTM, CDR2 ANQGSEA. This CDR3 has 13 residues. The TCR sequence derives from an adult with an advanced solid tumor such as melanoma, head and neck, liver or kidney cancer. This chain joins TRBV29-1 and TRBJ1-2; D is perhaps TRBD1 (6 bases). The specimen was CD4+ or CD8+ T cells sorted from blood, collected in a trial of the OX40 agonist ivuxolimab. CDR3 in DNA: TGCAGCGTTGCCGGGGGCGCACACTATGGCTACACCTTC. It yields the protein CSVAGGAHYGYTF.